Following are 9 T cell receptor beta chains from one sample sequenced in a study of spatial heterogeneity in lung cancer. Time point indicated: sample taken at primary tumor resection. Frozen PBMC, nontumor lung or tumor provided whole RNA, which was sequenced unsorted. TCRdb reanalysed the 5' RACE reads using MiXCR and keeps one entry per CDR3 protein. The data hold 3,500 to 5,000 distinct CDR3 sequences, with about 55% observed a single time. The sequences come from PBMCs, collected at surgery. These receptors originate from a female donor with early-stage non-small cell lung cancer.

Only one count was recorded for this clonotype. This beta chain is an off-target read within a library intended for alpha chains, so its frequency means little. The chain couples TRBV7-2 to TRBJ2-7, with D perhaps TRBD1 (6 bases). V lost 5 bases to trimming and J lost 2 bases, with 10 bases between them. Germline values: CDR1 SGHTA, CDR2 FQGNSA. The CDR3 runs to 13 residues. The CDR3 spells CASSKGDPYEQYF. The CDR3 DNA follows: TGTGCCAGCAGCAAGGGGGACCCCTACGAGCAGTACTTC.

As to this clonotype: Being off target in a library aimed at alpha chains, this beta chain has a size of little meaning. The chain joins TRBV7-8 to TRBJ1-3; 7 nucleotides agree with TRBD1. J gave up 3 bases and V 0 bases, and 8 bases lay outside the gene matches. Germline CDR1 is SGHVS and CDR2 is FQNEAQ. CDR3 length: 17 amino acids. CDR3 residues: CASSLAGGRTGGNTIYF. The DNA for the CDR3 is TGTGCCAGCAGCTTAGCGGGGGGGAGGACAGGTGGAAACACCATATATTTT.

In regard to this clonotype: This beta chain is a stray read from a library made for alpha chains; its abundance is not meaningful. V is TRBV9 and J is TRBJ2-1, with D uncertain. The ends were cut back, 0 bases at V and 2 bases at J, with 3 bases in the middle. CDR1 and CDR2 (germline): SGDLS, YYNGEE. This CDR3 is 13 amino acids long. The CDR3 coding sequence is TGTGCCAGCAGCGTAGGGGCCTACAATGAGCAGTTCTTC. It specifies CASSVGAYNEQFF.

Concerning this clonotype: This beta chain is an off-target read within a library intended for alpha chains, so its frequency means little. The genes are TRBV6-1 and TRBJ2-2; a weak D match, TRBD1 (6 bases). The V end was cut by 5 bases, the J end by 5 bases, with 12 bases between. Per germline, CDR1 MNHNS and CDR2 SASEGT. This CDR3 is 14 amino acids long. Here the CDR3 reads CASSRDTRTGELFF. CDR3 nucleotide sequence: TGTGCCAGCAGTAGGGACACCAGGACCGGGGAGCTGTTTTTT.

This clonotype was counted between two and nine times. This beta chain is an off-target read within a library intended for alpha chains, so its frequency means little. The rearrangement uses TRBV28 and TRBJ2-7; 14 bases line up with TRBD2. Trimming removed 6 bases from V and 3 bases from J; junction bases left unmatched: 10. Germline loops: CDR1 MDHEN, CDR2 SYDVKM. The CDR3 has 17 residues. In nucleotides, the CDR3 is TGTGCCAGCAGGCGCGGACTAGCGGGAGGAGGTGTCTACGAGCAGTACTTC. The encoded protein is CASRRGLAGGGVYEQYF.

As for this clonotype: Being off target in a library aimed at alpha chains, this beta chain has a size of little meaning. The genes are TRBV4-3 and TRBJ1-4, with 8 nucleotides matching TRBD1. This CDR3 is 16 amino acids long. Losses at the gene ends were 3 bases for V and 5 bases for J; bases not matched to a gene: 8. The V gene's germline CDR1 is LGHNA and CDR2 YSLEER. The CDR3 sequence: CASSHGQTGENEKLFF. In nucleotides, the CDR3 is TGCGCCAGCAGCCACGGTCAGACAGGGGAAAATGAAAAACTGTTTTTT.

As regards this clonotype: The size of this beta chain means little, since it is a stray read in a library made for alpha chains. The chain employs TRBV27 and TRBJ2-1; TRBD2 might be the D (5 bases). The CDR3 is made up of 14 amino acids. Germline CDR1 reads MNHEY; CDR2 reads SMNVEV (reference sequence). Trimming pared 3 bases from V and 10 bases from J, leaving 16 bases between. The CDR3 bases are TGTGCCAGCAGTTTTTCACGGGGTAGCTGGGAGCAGTTCTTC. Protein: CASSFSRGSWEQFF.

Details on this clonotype: This beta chain is a stray sequence in a library constructed for alpha chains; its clone size is not meaningful. CDR3 amino acids: CASGFVVQGNTGELFF. Here the CDR3 DNA reads TGTGCTAGTGGTTTCGTTGTACAGGGGAACACCGGGGAGCTGTTTTTT. The chain is built from TRBV12-5 and TRBJ2-2; tentative D call: TRBD1 (6 bases). Germline CDR1 reads LGHNT; CDR2 reads FRNRAP. V was trimmed by 3 bases and J by 1 base, leaving 12 bases between them. The CDR3 covers 16 residues.

Worth noting for this clonotype: Because this beta chain is a stray read in a library intended to capture alpha chains, its abundance should not be given much weight. This rearrangement joins TRBV29-1 to TRBJ2-5, with a tentative D call TRBD2 (6 bases). Trimming shortened V by 8 bases and J by 3 bases, and 13 bases separated the two germline ends. The V gene's germline CDR1 is SQVTM and CDR2 ANQGSEA. The CDR3 runs to 12 residues. In DNA form, the CDR3 reads TGCAGCTTTGGGGGGTCAGAAGAGACCCAGTACTTC. Its protein product is CSFGGSEETQYF.